This is a list of T cell receptor beta chains from one sample in a study of Graves' ophthalmopathy and Graves' hyperthyroidism. Via MiXCR, TCRdb re-called the multiplex PCR reads, giving one row per CDR3 protein. This sample has more than 300,000 distinct CDR3 sequences, with roughly a sixth found just once. The sample taken for sequencing was peripheral blood. Every receptor here comes from an adult woman with stable Graves' hyperthyroidism. The CDR3 runs from the conserved cysteine through the conserved F or W. A D gene is named only where the DNA matches it firmly. The size of a clone is reported for some rows only, either as once, few or many, or as a class for expanded clones.

D: TRBD1; J: TRBJ2-5; V: TRBV7-9; size: many; CDR3: CASSYGTGQETQYF; DNA: TGTGCCAGCAGCTATGGGACAGGTCAAGAGACCCAGTACTTC
D: TRBD2; J: TRBJ2-7; V: TRBV6-2/TRBV6-3; size: many; CDR3: CASSQLAGSSYEQYF; DNA: TGTGCCAGCAGCCAACTAGCGGGGAGCTCCTACGAGCAGTACTTC
D: NA; J: TRBJ1-5; V: TRBV25-1; size: many; CDR3: CASRAAGGNQPQHF; DNA: TGTGCCAGCAGGGCGGCCGGTGGCAATCAGCCCCAGCATTTT
D: NA; J: TRBJ2-7; V: TRBV20-1; size: NA; CDR3: CSARWGGGGAHYEQYF; DNA: TGCAGTGCTAGATGGGGTGGAGGCGGAGCCCACTACGAGCAGTACTTC
D: NA; J: TRBJ1-1; V: TRBV6-5; size: many; CDR3: CASTTSLNTEAFF; DNA: TGTGCCAGCACCACCTCCTTGAACACTGAAGCTTTCTTT
D: NA; J: TRBJ2-7; V: TRBV24-1; size: many; CDR3: CATSDSDNPEQYF; DNA: TGTGCCACCAGTGACTCGGACAACCCTGAGCAGTACTTC
D: NA; J: TRBJ1-5; V: TRBV27; size: many; CDR3: CASSPGDSNQPQHF; DNA: TGTGCCAGCAGTCCCGGAGATAGCAATCAGCCCCAGCATTTT
D: NA; J: TRBJ2-3; V: TRBV18; size: NA; CDR3: CASSTQRATDTQYF; DNA: TGTGCCAGCTCAACTCAACGGGCCACAGATACGCAGTATTTT
D: NA; J: TRBJ1-1; V: TRBV5-1; size: many; CDR3: CASSRGVANTEAFF; DNA: TGCGCCAGCAGCAGAGGGGTCGCGAACACTGAAGCTTTCTTT
D: NA; J: TRBJ2-2; V: TRBV20-1; size: many; CDR3: CSAGSGANTGELFF; DNA: TGCAGTGCTGGTAGCGGAGCCAACACCGGGGAGCTGTTTTTT
D: NA; J: TRBJ1-5; V: TRBV12-3/TRBV12-4; size: many; CDR3: CASSLAATGIQHF; DNA: TGTGCCAGCAGTTTAGCCGCAACAGGGATCCAGCATTTT
D: NA; J: TRBJ1-1; V: TRBV6-5; size: many; CDR3: CASSSDPRVGIEAFF; DNA: TGTGCCAGCAGTTCCGACCCCAGGGTTGGGATTGAAGCTTTCTTT
D: NA; J: TRBJ1-5; V: TRBV19; size: many; CDR3: CASRDRRYDQPQHF; DNA: TGTGCCAGTAGAGACAGGCGGTATGATCAGCCCCAGCATTTT
D: TRBD2; J: TRBJ2-7; V: TRBV7-8; size: few; CDR3: CASTTAGTRSLEQYF; DNA: TGTGCCAGCACGACAGCCGGGACTAGGTCTTTAGAGCAGTACTTC
D: NA; J: TRBJ1-2; V: TRBV18; size: many; CDR3: CASSPRNGQGYGYTF; DNA: TGTGCCAGCTCACCTCGGAACGGACAAGGCTATGGCTACACCTTC
D: NA; J: TRBJ1-5; V: TRBV6-2/TRBV6-3; size: many; CDR3: CASSYSEKRSQHF; DNA: TGTGCCAGCAGTTACTCTGAGAAGAGGTCCCAGCATTTT
D: NA; J: TRBJ2-4; V: TRBV15; size: few; CDR3: CATSRVEGMVDFFRAKNIQYF; DNA: TGTGCCACCAGCAGAGTAGAGGGTATGGTGGACTTTTTTCGGGCCAAAAACATTCAGTACTTC
D: NA; J: TRBJ1-1; V: TRBV5-1; size: many; CDR3: CASSSSGGMNTEAFF; DNA: TGCGCCAGCAGCTCCAGCGGGGGAATGAACACTGAAGCTTTCTTT
D: TRBD1; J: TRBJ2-7; V: TRBV7-8; size: many; CDR3: CASSHPGQPYEQYF; DNA: TGTGCCAGCAGTCACCCGGGACAGCCCTACGAGCAGTACTTC
D: TRBD2; J: TRBJ2-7; V: TRBV7-9; size: many; CDR3: CASGGLAAYEQYF; DNA: TGTGCCAGCGGGGGACTAGCAGCCTACGAGCAGTACTTC
D: NA; J: TRBJ2-7; V: TRBV28; size: many; CDR3: CASSFKSEQYF; DNA: TGTGCCAGCAGTTTTAAATCCGAGCAGTACTTC
D: NA; J: TRBJ2-7; V: TRBV11-2; size: many; CDR3: CASSLDRTETIEQYF; DNA: TGTGCCAGCAGCTTAGACCGGACAGAGACCATCGAGCAGTACTTC
D: NA; J: TRBJ2-4; V: TRBV29-1; size: many; CDR3: CSVEGGPAAAKNIQYF; DNA: TGCAGCGTTGAAGGCGGGCCGGCGGCAGCCAAAAACATTCAGTACTTC
D: NA; J: TRBJ1-2; V: TRBV7-9; size: many; CDR3: CASSSQRGDPYGYTF; DNA: TGTGCCAGCAGCTCTCAACGGGGGGACCCATATGGCTACACCTTC
D: TRBD1; J: TRBJ2-7; V: TRBV6-1; size: many; CDR3: CASRGQTLYEQYF; DNA: TGTGCCAGCAGGGGACAGACCCTCTACGAGCAGTACTTC
D: NA; J: TRBJ2-5; V: TRBV5-1; size: few; CDR3: CASSLDGQIQETQYF; DNA: TGCGCCAGCAGCTTGGATGGGCAGATACAAGAGACCCAGTACTTC
D: NA; J: TRBJ2-2; V: TRBV7-9; size: few; CDR3: CASSLRTVAGELFF; DNA: TGTGCCAGCAGCTTGCGGACAGTCGCCGGGGAGCTGTTTTTT
D: NA; J: TRBJ2-5; V: TRBV4-3; size: many; CDR3: CASSQEIAVETQYF; DNA: TGCGCCAGCAGCCAAGAGATAGCAGTAGAGACCCAGTACTTC
D: NA; J: TRBJ2-6; V: TRBV12-3/TRBV12-4; size: many; CDR3: CASRTVSGANVLTF; DNA: TGTGCCAGCAGGACGGTTTCTGGGGCCAACGTCCTGACTTTC
D: NA; J: TRBJ2-7; V: TRBV12-3/TRBV12-4; size: many; CDR3: CASTLGSYEQYF; DNA: TGTGCCAGCACTCTAGGGTCCTACGAGCAGTACTTC
D: NA; J: TRBJ1-2; V: TRBV6-1; size: NA; CDR3: CASRPPRVPNYGYTF; DNA: TGTGCCAGCAGACCCCCGCGAGTCCCAAACTATGGCTACACCTTC
D: NA; J: TRBJ2-7; V: TRBV6-1; size: many; CDR3: CASVGATYEQYF; DNA: TGTGCCAGCGTAGGGGCAACCTACGAGCAGTACTTC
D: TRBD1; J: TRBJ2-7; V: TRBV28; size: many; CDR3: CASSFWDRGKKYEQYF; DNA: TGTGCCAGCAGTTTTTGGGACAGGGGGAAGAAGTACGAGCAGTACTTC
D: NA; J: TRBJ2-7; V: TRBV4-2; size: many; CDR3: CASSQETMATEQYF; DNA: TGTGCCAGCAGCCAAGAAACTATGGCTACGGAGCAGTACTTC
D: NA; J: TRBJ1-3; V: TRBV2; size: NA; CDR3: CASSEGEFAGNTIYF; DNA: TGTGCCAGCAGTGAAGGGGAGTTCGCTGGAAACACCATATATTTT
D: NA; J: TRBJ2-5; V: TRBV12-3/TRBV12-4; size: many; CDR3: CASCPAGTGETQYF; DNA: TGTGCAAGCTGCCCCGCAGGGACGGGGGAGACCCAGTACTTC
D: TRBD2; J: TRBJ2-7; V: TRBV20-1; size: few; CDR3: CSALPGLAGVREQYF; DNA: TGCAGTGCCCTGCCGGGACTAGCGGGAGTACGGGAGCAGTACTTC
D: TRBD1; J: TRBJ1-5; V: TRBV6-2/TRBV6-3; size: many; CDR3: CASRQGAVNQPQHF; DNA: TGTGCCAGCAGGCAGGGGGCTGTCAATCAGCCCCAGCATTTT
D: TRBD1; J: TRBJ2-2; V: TRBV29-1; size: many; CDR3: CSVGDREAGELFF; DNA: TGCAGCGTTGGGGACAGGGAGGCCGGGGAGCTGTTTTTT
D: NA; J: TRBJ1-1; V: TRBV6-5; size: many; CDR3: CASVTYGHRNTEAFF; DNA: TGTGCCAGCGTCACCTACGGGCATAGAAACACTGAAGCTTTCTTT
D: NA; J: TRBJ2-6; V: TRBV29-1; size: many; CDR3: CSVDGGAAGANVLTF; DNA: TGCAGCGTTGACGGGGGCGCGGCTGGGGCCAACGTCCTGACTTTC
D: TRBD1; J: TRBJ1-1; V: TRBV2; size: many; CDR3: CADRGFTEAFF; DNA: TGTGCTGACAGGGGATTCACTGAAGCTTTCTTT
D: NA; J: TRBJ2-2; V: TRBV12-3/TRBV12-4; size: many; CDR3: CASSSNALNTGELFF; DNA: TGTGCCAGCAGTTCGAACGCCTTAAACACCGGGGAGCTGTTTTTT
D: TRBD2; J: TRBJ2-5; V: TRBV20-1; size: many; CDR3: CSASNPRGEGETQYF; DNA: TGCAGTGCTAGTAACCCCAGAGGGGAGGGAGAGACCCAGTACTTC
D: TRBD1; J: TRBJ2-7; V: TRBV2; size: many; CDR3: CASSGQGASPYF; DNA: TGTGCCAGCAGTGGACAGGGGGCTTCCCCGTACTTC
D: NA; J: TRBJ2-7; V: TRBV12-3/TRBV12-4; size: many; CDR3: CASRGGLGGNFYEQYF; DNA: TGTGCCAGCAGGGGAGGTCTAGGGGGGAACTTCTACGAGCAGTACTTC
D: NA; J: TRBJ2-7; V: TRBV7-8; size: many; CDR3: CASSLTGAYEQYF; DNA: TGTGCCAGCAGCTTAACGGGAGCCTACGAGCAGTACTTC
D: TRBD2; J: TRBJ2-7; V: TRBV15; size: NA; CDR3: CATSPDLGLAGVVRYEQYF; DNA: TGTGCCACCAGCCCAGACCTTGGACTAGCGGGAGTAGTACGCTACGAGCAGTACTTC
D: NA; J: TRBJ2-4; V: TRBV6-1; size: many; CDR3: CASSGNGQTKNIQYF; DNA: TGTGCCAGCAGTGGTAACGGACAGACAAAAAACATTCAGTACTTC
D: NA; J: TRBJ2-2; V: TRBV18; size: few; CDR3: CASSPPGSAGELFF; DNA: TGTGCCAGCTCACCACCAGGGTCGGCCGGGGAGCTGTTTTTT
D: TRBD1; J: TRBJ1-2; V: TRBV20-1; size: many; CDR3: CSARDLQGAEGYTF; DNA: TGCAGTGCTAGAGACCTACAGGGGGCGGAGGGCTACACCTTC
D: NA; J: TRBJ2-7; V: TRBV7-2; size: many; CDR3: CASSLAFRGPYEQYF; DNA: TGTGCCAGCAGCTTAGCATTTCGGGGACCCTACGAGCAGTACTTC
D: TRBD1; J: TRBJ2-7; V: TRBV20-1; size: many; CDR3: CSAEGQGNYEQYF; DNA: TGCAGTGCCGAGGGACAGGGTAACTACGAGCAGTACTTC
D: TRBD1; J: TRBJ2-7; V: TRBV15; size: many; CDR3: CATSRGGQGNYEQYF; DNA: TGTGCCACCAGCAGAGGGGGACAGGGTAACTACGAGCAGTACTTC
D: NA; J: TRBJ2-7; V: TRBV29-1; size: many; CDR3: CSVVLDYEQYF; DNA: TGCAGCGTTGTCCTGGATTACGAGCAGTACTTC